The clone carrying this T cell receptor beta chain was observed at least ten times. MiXCR, applied by TCRdb to the RT-PCR reads, yields one record per CDR3 protein. The table includes about 160,000 distinct CDR3 sequences, 9.5% to 13% detected once. This sample is drawn from a study of response to subunit inactivated influenza vaccine. The CDR3 is 15 residues long. Germline-derived CDR1 and CDR2 are SGHRS and YFSETQ. V lost 1 base and J 0 bases, leaving 11 bases between the germline ends. The receptor was derived from a middle-aged man who received an inactivated influenza vaccine. The chain couples TRBV5-1 to TRBJ2-7; D perhaps matches TRBD1 (5 bases). Sequenced here: non-naive T cells sorted from PBMCs, sampled roughly 45 days after vaccination. The CDR3 reads CASSLRQGGSYEQYF. DNA for the CDR3: TGCGCCAGCAGCTTGAGGCAGGGTGGCTCCTACGAGCAGTACTTC.